Following are 15 T cell receptor beta chains from one sample sequenced in a study of blood T cell repertoires in COVID-19. The data were produced by immunoSEQ multiplex PCR, yet TCRdb's version contains in-frame clones alone and is incomplete. The repertoire has 300,000 to 350,000 clones, approximately 91% of them found once; the top ten carry roughly 3.6%. Sequencing was done on a sample of PBMCs or T cells enriched from blood (not recorded which). All receptors come from a woman in her thirties who had been exposed to COVID-19.

This clone was counted a single time. The chain carries TRBV7-8 and TRBJ1-1, with a possible D match to TRBD1 (6 bases). Deletions cut 2 bases from V and 1 base from J, with 8 bases between. Germline assignment: CDR1 SGHVS and CDR2 FQNEAQ. CDR3 length: 14 residues. This CDR3 reads CASSLRQENTEAFF. CDR3 DNA sequence: TGTGCCAGCAGCTTACGACAGGAGAACACTGAAGCTTTCTTT.

In this sample, this clone turned up once. This rearrangement joins TRBV11-2 to TRBJ2-2, with 15 bases identical to TRBD2. CDR1 and CDR2 (germline): SGHAT, FQNNGV. The V gene end was trimmed by 5 bases and the J gene end by 3 bases; junction bases not matched to a gene: 10. The CDR3 runs 19 residues. The CDR3 coding sequence is TGTGCCAGCAGCCCAAGAGGACTAGCGGGGGGGCTCGACACCGGGGAGCTGTTTTTT. Translation gives CASSPRGLAGGLDTGELFF.

The V and J genes are TRBV15 and TRBJ1-5; D gene ambiguous. The CDR3 covers 15 residues. Trimming took off 5 bases at V and 1 base at J, with 12 bases between the two ends. CDR1 is LNHNV, CDR2 YYDKDF, per germline (reference sequence). CDR3 nucleotide sequence: TGTGCCACCAGCCTTCGGGTGTCGAGCAATCAGCCCCAGCATTTT. Translation: CATSLRVSSNQPQHF.

This chain links TRBV6-5 with TRBJ1-2; D remains ambiguous. Germline CDR1 reads MNHEY; CDR2 reads SVGAGI. The CDR3 spans 14 residues. V was pared by 0 bases and J by 2 bases, with 7 bases between. In DNA form, the CDR3 reads TGTGCCAGCAGTTACTCTCAGGAAAACTATGGCTACACCTTC. It specifies CASSYSQENYGYTF.

This clone was observed a few times. This chain connects TRBV5-1 to TRBJ2-3; 10 positions match TRBD1. V was pared by 1 base and J by 2 bases, with 4 bases of the junction left unmatched. Germline CDR1 reads SGHRS; CDR2 reads YFSETQ. The CDR3 runs 16 residues. As DNA, the CDR3 is TGCGCCAGCAGCTTGTGGGGACAGGGGAACACAGATACGCAGTATTTT. This codes for CASSLWGQGNTDTQYF.

The chain recombines TRBV29-1 with TRBJ1-1; a possible D gene is TRBD1 (6 bases). CDR1 is SQVTM and CDR2 is ANQGSEA in the germline V gene. The V end lost 7 bases, the J end lost 1 base, and 22 bases lay between the germline ends. The CDR3 covers 16 residues. Here the CDR3 reads CSASFLPTGANTEAFF. As DNA, the CDR3 is TGCAGCGCGTCCTTCTTACCGACAGGAGCGAACACTGAAGCTTTCTTT.

The CDR3 nucleotides are TGTGCCAGCAGCTTAGGCCCCAGCGATCAGCCCCAGCATTTT. Protein sequence: CASSLGPSDQPQHF. V usage is TRBV13 and J usage is TRBJ1-5; D gene unclear. Trimming left V 0 bases short and J 5 bases short, with 8 bases between. In germline, CDR1 is PRHDT, CDR2 FYEKMQ (reference sequence). CDR3 length: 14 amino acids.

The rearrangement uses TRBV11-2 and TRBJ2-1, with D maybe TRBD1 (6 bases). Trimming removed 3 bases at V and 6 bases at J, with 12 bases between. The CDR3 runs to 14 residues. Germline V CDR1 and CDR2: SGHAT, FQNNGV. The CDR3 region is CASSLGRGSNEQFF. CDR3 sequence (DNA): TGTGCCAGCAGCTTGGGAAGGGGGAGCAATGAGCAGTTCTTC.

The chain combines TRBV18 with TRBJ2-7; 8 bases align to TRBD1. V lost 4 bases, J lost 5 bases, and 13 bases stayed unmatched. CDR1 and CDR2 from the germline V gene are KGHSH and LQKENI. CDR3 length equals 16 residues. CDR3 coding DNA: TGTGCCAGCTCACGGGGGGTGACAGGGGCTAAGGACGAGCAGTACTTC. This gives the protein CASSRGVTGAKDEQYF.

The V and J genes are TRBV6-5 and TRBJ2-4, with 9 bases that match TRBD1. CDR1 and CDR2 from the germline V gene are MNHEY and SVGAGI. This CDR3 has 15 amino acids. V was clipped by 6 bases and J by 9 bases; unmatched bases: 12. DNA of the CDR3: TGTGCCAGCAGCCGCCATGGGGACAGGGTTGTCATTCAGTACTTC. It is translated as CASSRHGDRVVIQYF.

This chain joins TRBV2 and TRBJ2-7; maybe TRBD1 (5 bases). V was clipped by 6 bases and J by 4 bases, with 16 bases between them. The CDR3 consists of 14 residues. Germline V CDR1 and CDR2: SNHLY, FYNNEI. CDR3 coding DNA: TGTGCCAGCAGGACAGACAGTTGGGTTTACGAGCAGTACTTC. It codes for CASRTDSWVYEQYF.

DNA of the CDR3: TGTGCCAGCAGCTTATGGACAGAAGAGACCCAGTACTTC. Protein sequence: CASSLWTEETQYF. The J gene is TRBJ2-5, the V gene TRBV5-6; the D gene is possibly TRBD1 (6 bases). This CDR3 has 13 residues. The V end was cut by 2 bases, the J end by 3 bases, with 8 bases between. CDR1 is SGHDT, CDR2 YYEEEE, per germline.

This chain joins TRBV5-4 and TRBJ1-1; 7 bases fit TRBD1. Germline CDR1 is SGHNT and CDR2 is YYREEE (reference sequence). The CDR3 has 15 amino acids. V shed 4 bases, J shed 4 bases, and the junction held 10 bases outside the gene matches. CDR3 in amino acids: CASSPGQEYGTEAFF. CDR3 sequence (DNA): TGTGCCAGCAGCCCCGGACAGGAATATGGCACTGAAGCTTTCTTT.

Concerning this clone itself: The sample carries other DNA sequences with the same CDR3. The chain couples TRBV29-1 to TRBJ1-1; TRBD1 might be the D (5 bases). CDR1 and CDR2 from the germline V gene are SQVTM and ANQGSEA. The V end lost 4 bases, the J end lost 2 bases, and 8 bases lay between the germline ends. This CDR3 is built from 12 residues. CDR3 protein: CSVGQLNTEAFF. CDR3 nucleotides: TGCAGCGTTGGACAGTTAAACACTGAAGCTTTCTTT.

The chain has TRBV7-9 and TRBJ1-4, with TRBD1 as a possible D gene (6 bases). From germline, CDR1 is SEHNR and CDR2 FQNEAQ (reference sequence). With 5 bases removed from V and 4 bases from J, the gap between germline ends came to 14 bases. The CDR3 length is 15 residues. Written as DNA, the CDR3 is TGTGCCAGCAGCCCATACGACAGGAGTAATGAAAAACTGTTTTTT. Encoded protein: CASSPYDRSNEKLFF. The full variable domain, rest sourced from reference TRBV7-9 and TRBJ1-4, is DTGVSQNPRHKITKRGQNVTFRCDPISEHNRLYWYRQTLGQGPEFLTYFQNEAQLEKSRLLSDRFSAERPKGSFSTLEIQRTEQGDSAMYLCASSPYDRSNEKLFFGSGTQLSVL.